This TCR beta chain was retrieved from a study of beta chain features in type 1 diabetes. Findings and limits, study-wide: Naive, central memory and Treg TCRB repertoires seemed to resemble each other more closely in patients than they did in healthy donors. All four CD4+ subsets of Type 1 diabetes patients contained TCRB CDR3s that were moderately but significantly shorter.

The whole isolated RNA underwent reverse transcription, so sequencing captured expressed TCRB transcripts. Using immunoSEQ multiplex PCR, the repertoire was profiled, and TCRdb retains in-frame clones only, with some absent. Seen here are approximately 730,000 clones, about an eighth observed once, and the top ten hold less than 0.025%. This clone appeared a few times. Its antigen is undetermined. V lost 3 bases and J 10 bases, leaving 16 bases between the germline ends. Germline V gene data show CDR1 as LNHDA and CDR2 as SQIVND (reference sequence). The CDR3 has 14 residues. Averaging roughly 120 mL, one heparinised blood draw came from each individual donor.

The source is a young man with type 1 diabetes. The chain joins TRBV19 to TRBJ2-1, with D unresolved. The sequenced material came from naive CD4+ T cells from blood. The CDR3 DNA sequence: TGTGCCAGTAGTATCGTGGCTGGAGATGGGGAGCAGTTCTTC. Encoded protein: CASSIVAGDGEQFF. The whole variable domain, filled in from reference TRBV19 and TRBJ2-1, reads DGGITQSPKYLFRKEGQNVTLSCEQNLNHDAMYWYRQDPGQGLRLIYYSQIVNDFQKGDIAEGYSVSREKKESFPLTVTSAQKNPTAFYLCASSIVAGDGEQFFGPGTRLTVL.